The subject of this entry is one T cell receptor beta chain. Its antigen is unidentified. Libraries were prepared by immunoSEQ multiplex PCR; TCRdb keeps only in-frame clonotypes and omits some of them. The table has fewer than 300,000 clones, around 87% seen once. This sample is drawn from a study of Ad26.COV2.S vaccination and SARS-CoV-2 variants. Study details: Enrollment placed the donor in the COV1001 Ad26.COV2.S trial arm. Once or twice, 56 days apart, Ad26.COV2.S was delivered intramuscularly.

Noted treatment: around 19 received Ad26.COV2.S at low or high dose, single or two shots; several received placebo; per-sample allocation not given. Each sample was drawn 63 days after the first injection (of vaccine or placebo). Points from the study as a whole: CD8+ and CD4+ T cells specific for spike reportedly responded with substantial breadth after vaccination. Placebo and vaccine recipients had non-spike TCR breadth that was similar.

The CDR3 spans 13 residues. Germline V gene sequence: CDR1 GTSNPN, CDR2 SVGIG (reference sequence). V lost 0 bases to trimming and J lost 7 bases, with 9 bases between them. The V call is TRBV30, the J call TRBJ1-4, with D perhaps TRBD1 (5 bases). The material sequenced was peripheral blood, taken in a trial of Ad26.COV2.S vaccine versus placebo. This clonotype originated in a person between 18 and 60 years old who received the Ad26.COV2.S COVID-19 vaccine or a placebo. CDR3 nucleotides: TGTGCCTGGAGTGTACGGGGGGGTGAAAAACTGTTTTTT. The encoded protein is CAWSVRGGEKLFF.